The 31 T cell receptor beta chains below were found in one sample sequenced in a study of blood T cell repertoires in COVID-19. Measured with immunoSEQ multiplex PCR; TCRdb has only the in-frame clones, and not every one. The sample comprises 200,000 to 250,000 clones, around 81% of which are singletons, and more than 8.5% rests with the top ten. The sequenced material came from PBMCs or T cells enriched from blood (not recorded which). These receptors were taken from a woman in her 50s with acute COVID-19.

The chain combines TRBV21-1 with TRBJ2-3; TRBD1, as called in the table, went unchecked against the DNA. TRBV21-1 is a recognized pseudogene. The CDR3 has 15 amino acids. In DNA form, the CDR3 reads TGTGCCAGCAGCAAAGGAGTCAGGGCCCCAGATACGCAGTATTTT. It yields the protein CASSKGVRAPDTQYF.

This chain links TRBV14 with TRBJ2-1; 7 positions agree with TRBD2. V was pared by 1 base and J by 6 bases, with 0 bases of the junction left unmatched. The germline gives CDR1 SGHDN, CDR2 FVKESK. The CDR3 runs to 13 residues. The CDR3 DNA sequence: TGTGCCAGCAGCCAAGGGGGGGGCAATGAGCAGTTCTTC. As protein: CASSQGGGNEQFF.

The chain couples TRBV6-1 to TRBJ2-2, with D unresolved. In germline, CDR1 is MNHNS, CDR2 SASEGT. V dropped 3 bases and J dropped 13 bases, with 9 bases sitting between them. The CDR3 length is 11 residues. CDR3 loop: CASSDTPRLFF. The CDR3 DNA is TGTGCCAGCAGTGATACTCCTAGGCTGTTTTTT.

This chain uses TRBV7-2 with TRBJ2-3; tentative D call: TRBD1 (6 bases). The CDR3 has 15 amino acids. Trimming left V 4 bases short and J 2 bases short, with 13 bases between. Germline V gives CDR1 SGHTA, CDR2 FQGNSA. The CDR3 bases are TGTGCCAGCAGCTCATGGGACACCTACACAGATACGCAGTATTTT. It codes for CASSSWDTYTDTQYF.

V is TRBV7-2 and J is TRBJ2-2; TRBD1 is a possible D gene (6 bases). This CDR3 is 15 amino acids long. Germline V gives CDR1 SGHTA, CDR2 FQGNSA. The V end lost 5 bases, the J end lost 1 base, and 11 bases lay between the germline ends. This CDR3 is CASSTRTENTGELFF. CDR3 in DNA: TGTGCCAGCAGCACCCGGACAGAGAACACCGGGGAGCTGTTTTTT.

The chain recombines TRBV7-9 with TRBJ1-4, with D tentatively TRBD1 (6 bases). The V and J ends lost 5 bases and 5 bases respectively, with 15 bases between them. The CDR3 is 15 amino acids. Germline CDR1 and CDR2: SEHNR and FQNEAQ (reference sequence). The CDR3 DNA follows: TGTGCCAGCAGCCCACAACAGGGCTTCAATGAAAAACTGTTTTTT. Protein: CASSPQQGFNEKLFF. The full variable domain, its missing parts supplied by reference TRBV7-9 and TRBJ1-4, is DTGVSQNPRHKITKRGQNVTFRCDPISEHNRLYWYRQTLGQGPEFLTYFQNEAQLEKSRLLSDRFSAERPKGSFSTLEIQRTEQGDSAMYLCASSPQQGFNEKLFFGSGTQLSVL.

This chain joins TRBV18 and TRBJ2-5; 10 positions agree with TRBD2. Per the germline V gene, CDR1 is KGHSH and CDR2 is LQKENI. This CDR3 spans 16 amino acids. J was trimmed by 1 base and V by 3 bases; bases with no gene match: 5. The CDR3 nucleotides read TGTGCCAGCTCACCCATCATAGCGGGGGGCCAAGAGACCCAGTACTTC. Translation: CASSPIIAGGQETQYF.

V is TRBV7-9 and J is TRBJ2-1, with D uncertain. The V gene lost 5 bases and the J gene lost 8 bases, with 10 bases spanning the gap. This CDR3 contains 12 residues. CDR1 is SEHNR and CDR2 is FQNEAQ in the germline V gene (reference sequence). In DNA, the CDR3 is TGTGCCAGCAGCCCTCGTGAGGATGAGCAGTTCTTC. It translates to CASSPREDEQFF.

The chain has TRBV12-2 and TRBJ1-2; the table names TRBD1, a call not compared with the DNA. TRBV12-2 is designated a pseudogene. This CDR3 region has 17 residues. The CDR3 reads CASRLWTKRPLQYGYTF. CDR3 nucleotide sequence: TGTGCAAGTCGCTTATGGACAAAAAGGCCTCTGCAGTATGGCTACACCTTC.

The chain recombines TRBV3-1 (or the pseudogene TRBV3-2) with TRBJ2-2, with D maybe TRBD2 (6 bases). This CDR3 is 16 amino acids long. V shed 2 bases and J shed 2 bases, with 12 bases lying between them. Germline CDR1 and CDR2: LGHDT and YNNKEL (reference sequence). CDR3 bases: TGTGCCAGCAGCCAATACGGGACTCTTAACACCGGGGAGCTGTTTTTT. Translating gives CASSQYGTLNTGELFF.

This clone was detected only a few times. The CDR3 nucleotides are TGCGCCAGCAGCTTACAGGGGGCCCAACGCGGCGAGCAGTACTTC. This encodes CASSLQGAQRGEQYF. The chain combines TRBV5-1 with TRBJ2-7; 9 bases are a match to TRBD1. J lost 6 bases, V lost 2 bases, and 9 bases had no gene match. The CDR3 loop spans 15 amino acids. Germline V lookup: CDR1 SGHRS, CDR2 YFSETQ.

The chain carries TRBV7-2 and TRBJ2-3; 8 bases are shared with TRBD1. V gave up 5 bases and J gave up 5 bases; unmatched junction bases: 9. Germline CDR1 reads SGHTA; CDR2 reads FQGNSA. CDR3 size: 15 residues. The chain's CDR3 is CASSPRDRRGDTQYF. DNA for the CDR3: TGTGCCAGCAGCCCCCGGGACAGGAGGGGAGATACGCAGTATTTT.

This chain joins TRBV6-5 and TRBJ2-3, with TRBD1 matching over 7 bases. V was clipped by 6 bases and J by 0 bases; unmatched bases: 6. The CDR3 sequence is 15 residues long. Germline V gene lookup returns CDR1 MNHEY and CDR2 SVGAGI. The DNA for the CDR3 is TGTGCCAGCAGACCGACAGGGATGAGCACAGATACGCAGTATTTT. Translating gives CASRPTGMSTDTQYF.

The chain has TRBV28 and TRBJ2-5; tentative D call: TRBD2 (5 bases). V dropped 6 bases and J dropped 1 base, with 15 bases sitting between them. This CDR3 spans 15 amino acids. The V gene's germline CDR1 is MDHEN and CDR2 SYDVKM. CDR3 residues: CASSKRRTSQETQYF. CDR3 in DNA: TGTGCCAGCAGCAAGAGGAGGACGTCCCAAGAGACCCAGTACTTC.

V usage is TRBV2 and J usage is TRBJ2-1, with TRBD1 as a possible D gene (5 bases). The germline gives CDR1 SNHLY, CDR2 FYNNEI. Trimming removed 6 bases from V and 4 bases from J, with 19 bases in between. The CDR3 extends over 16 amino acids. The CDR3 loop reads CASSAMTSSGYNEQFF. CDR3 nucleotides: TGTGCCAGCAGCGCAATGACGAGTTCAGGGTACAATGAGCAGTTCTTC.

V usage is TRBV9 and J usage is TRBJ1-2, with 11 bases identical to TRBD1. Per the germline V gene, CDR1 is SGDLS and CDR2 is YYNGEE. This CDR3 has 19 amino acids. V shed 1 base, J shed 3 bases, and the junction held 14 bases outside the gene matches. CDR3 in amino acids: CASSVPSRTGGSSYYGYTF. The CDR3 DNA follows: TGTGCCAGCAGCGTACCTTCACGGACAGGGGGCAGCTCATACTATGGCTACACCTTC.

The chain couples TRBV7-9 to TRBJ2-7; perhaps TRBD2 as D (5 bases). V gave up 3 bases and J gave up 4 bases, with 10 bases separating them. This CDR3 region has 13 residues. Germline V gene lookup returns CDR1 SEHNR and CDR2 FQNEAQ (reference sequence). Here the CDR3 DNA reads TGTGCCAGCAGCTTTTTAGGAGGTTACGAGCAGTACTTC. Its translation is CASSFLGGYEQYF.

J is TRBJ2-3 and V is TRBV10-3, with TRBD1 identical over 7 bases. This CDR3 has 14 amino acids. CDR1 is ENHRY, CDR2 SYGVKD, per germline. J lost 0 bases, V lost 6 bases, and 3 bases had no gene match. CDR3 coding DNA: TGTGCCATCAGCAACAGGGGAAGCACAGATACGCAGTATTTT. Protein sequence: CAISNRGSTDTQYF.

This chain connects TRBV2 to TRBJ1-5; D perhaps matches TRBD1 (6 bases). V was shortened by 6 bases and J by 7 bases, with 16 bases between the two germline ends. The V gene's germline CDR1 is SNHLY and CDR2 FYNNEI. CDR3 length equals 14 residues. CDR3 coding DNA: TGTGCCAGCAGGGCCACGGCAGGGGTCCAGCCCCAGCATTTT. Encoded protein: CASRATAGVQPQHF.

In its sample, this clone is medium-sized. The CDR3 loop reads CASSLAPGEYGYTF. The CDR3 coding sequence is TGTGCCAGCAGCTTGGCCCCAGGGGAGTATGGCTACACCTTC. The V call is TRBV5-4, the J call TRBJ1-2; a weak D match, TRBD1 (6 bases). CDR3 size: 14 residues. The germline V gene encodes CDR1 SGHNT and CDR2 YYREEE (reference sequence). Trimming left V 0 bases short and J 5 bases short, with 11 bases between.

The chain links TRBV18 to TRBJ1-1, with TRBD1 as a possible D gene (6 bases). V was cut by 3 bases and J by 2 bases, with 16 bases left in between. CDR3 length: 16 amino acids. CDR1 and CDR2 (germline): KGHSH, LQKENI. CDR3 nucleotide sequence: TGTGCCAGCTCACCGGGGGCCCCGATCGGAAACACTGAAGCTTTCTTT. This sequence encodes CASSPGAPIGNTEAFF.

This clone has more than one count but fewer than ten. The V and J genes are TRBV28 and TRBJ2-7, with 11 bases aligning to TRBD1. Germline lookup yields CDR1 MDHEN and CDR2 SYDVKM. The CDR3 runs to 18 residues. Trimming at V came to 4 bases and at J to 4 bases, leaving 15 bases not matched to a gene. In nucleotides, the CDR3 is TGTGCCAGCAGTTCCCCCTCCGGGACAGGGGGTCGCCCGTACGAGCAGTACTTC. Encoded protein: CASSSPSGTGGRPYEQYF.

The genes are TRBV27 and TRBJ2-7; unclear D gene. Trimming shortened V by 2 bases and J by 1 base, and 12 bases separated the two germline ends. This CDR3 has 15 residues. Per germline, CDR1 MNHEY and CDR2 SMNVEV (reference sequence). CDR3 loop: CASSLERVGSYEQYF. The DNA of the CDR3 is TGTGCCAGCAGTTTAGAGCGAGTTGGTTCCTACGAGCAGTACTTC.

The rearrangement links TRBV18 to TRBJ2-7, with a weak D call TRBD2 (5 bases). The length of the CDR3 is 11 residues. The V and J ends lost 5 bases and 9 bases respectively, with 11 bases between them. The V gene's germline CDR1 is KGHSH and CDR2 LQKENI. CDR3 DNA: TGTGCCAGCTCAGAGGGTAATCCGCAGTACTTC. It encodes CASSEGNPQYF.

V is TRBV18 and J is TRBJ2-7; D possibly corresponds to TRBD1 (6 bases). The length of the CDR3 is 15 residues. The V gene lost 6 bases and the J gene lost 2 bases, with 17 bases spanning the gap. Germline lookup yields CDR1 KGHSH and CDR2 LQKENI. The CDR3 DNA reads TGTGCCAGCTCGGAAAGTCCGGGACAACCCTACGAGCAGTACTTC. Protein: CASSESPGQPYEQYF.

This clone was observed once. The CDR3 spells CASSQESAGGREQYF. The CDR3 DNA reads TGTGCCAGCAGCCAAGAATCAGCGGGCGGAAGGGAGCAGTACTTC. The chain uses TRBV3-1 (or the pseudogene TRBV3-2) and TRBJ2-7, with TRBD2 as a possible D gene (6 bases). This CDR3 has 15 amino acids. V lost 0 bases and J 7 bases, leaving 16 bases between the germline ends. Germline CDR1 reads LGHDT; CDR2 reads YNNKEL (reference sequence).

This CDR3 is CASSLELDTIYF. In DNA, the CDR3 is TGTGCCAGCAGCTTAGAACTTGACACCATATATTTT. This chain connects TRBV11-3 to TRBJ1-3; D unclear. CDR3 size: 12 residues. Germline V CDR1 and CDR2: SGHNT, YENEEA. V gave up 0 bases and J gave up 8 bases, with 5 bases separating them.

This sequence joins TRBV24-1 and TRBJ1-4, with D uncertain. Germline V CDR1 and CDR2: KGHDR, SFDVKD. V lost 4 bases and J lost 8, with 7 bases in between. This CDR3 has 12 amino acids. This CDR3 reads CATSDPGEKLFF. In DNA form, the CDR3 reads TGTGCCACCAGTGACCCGGGAGAAAAACTGTTTTTT.

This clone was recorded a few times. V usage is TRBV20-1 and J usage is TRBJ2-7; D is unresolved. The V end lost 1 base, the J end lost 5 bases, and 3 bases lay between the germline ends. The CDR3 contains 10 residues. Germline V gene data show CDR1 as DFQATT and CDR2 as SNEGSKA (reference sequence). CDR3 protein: CSARADEQYF. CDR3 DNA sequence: TGCAGTGCTAGAGCCGACGAGCAGTACTTC.

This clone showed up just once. CDR3 coding DNA: TGCGCCAGTTCCCCGGGACTAGCGGCGCAAGAGACCCAGTACTTC. Its translation is CASSPGLAAQETQYF. This rearrangement joins TRBV5-1 to TRBJ2-5; 11 bases map to TRBD2. Unmatched junction bases numbered 8, after V lost 8 bases and J lost 2 bases. Germline CDR1 SGHRS, CDR2 YFSETQ. The CDR3 extends over 15 amino acids.

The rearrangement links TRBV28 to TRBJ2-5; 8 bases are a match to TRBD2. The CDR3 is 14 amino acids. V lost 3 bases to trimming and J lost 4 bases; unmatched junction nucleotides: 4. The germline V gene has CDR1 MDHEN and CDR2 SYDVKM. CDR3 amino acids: CASSFSREGETQYF. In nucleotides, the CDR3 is TGTGCCAGCAGTTTCTCTCGGGAGGGAGAGACCCAGTACTTC.